The present T cell receptor (beta chain) was sequenced within a study of radiation and T cells in renal cell carcinoma. CDR3 size: 13 residues. V shed 6 bases, J shed 5 bases, and the junction held 5 bases outside the gene matches. Germline V gene data show CDR1 as SGHDT and CDR2 as YYEEEE. Libraries were prepared by immunoSEQ multiplex PCR; TCRdb keeps only in-frame clonotypes and omits some of them. Among some 110,000 clones listed, around 84% were seen once. As to time point: baseline pretreatment blood. Treatment denoted: 15 Gy SBRT to primary tumor, nephrectomy 4 weeks later. Blood was sampled at baseline, 2 weeks and 4 weeks after SBRT.

V usage is TRBV5-6 and J usage is TRBJ1-2, with 9 bases fitting TRBD1. Specimen: blood, collected from a patient whose treatment included radiotherapy and nephrectomy. The clonotype originates from an older woman with renal cell carcinoma. The CDR3 DNA follows: TGTGCCAGCACCAATGACAGGGGGTATGGCTACACCTTC. Its protein product is CASTNDRGYGYTF.